Below are 10 T cell receptor beta chains sequenced from a single sample in a study of cytomegalovirus exposure and HLA in healthy donors. Use of 60 Vbeta and 13 Jbeta primers characterized the PCR. This table comes from immunoSEQ multiplex PCR, and its TCRdb copy is limited to in-frame clones, with some not included. Of more than 150,000 clones in the sample, 70% to 80% were seen once. Sequenced material: PBMCs. These receptors all come from a young man in good health and CMV-seronegative.

Written as DNA, the CDR3 is TGTGCCAGCAGTGAGGTGCAACAATCCTACGAGCAGTACTTC. Translation gives CASSEVQQSYEQYF. The rearrangement links TRBV2 to TRBJ2-7; D is ambiguous. The CDR3 runs to 14 residues. V was clipped by 3 bases and J by 1 base, with 10 bases between them. Germline V gene lookup returns CDR1 SNHLY and CDR2 FYNNEI. The full variable domain, completed using reference TRBV2 and TRBJ2-7, is EPEVTQTPSHQVTQMGQEVILRCVPISNHLYFYWYRQILGQKVEFLVSFYNNEISEKSEIFDDQFSVERPDGSNFTLKIRSTKLEDSAMYFCASSEVQQSYEQYFGPGTRLTVT.

The V gene is TRBV27, the J gene TRBJ2-3; 10 bases agree with TRBD2. Per germline, CDR1 MNHEY and CDR2 SMNVEV (reference sequence). CDR3 size: 16 residues. With 4 bases clipped from V and 1 base from J, the junction kept 5 bases outside the gene matches. CDR3 loop: CASSSPGTSGTDTQYF. DNA for the CDR3: TGTGCCAGCAGTTCCCCCGGGACTAGCGGCACAGATACGCAGTATTTT.

The chain carries TRBV6-5 and TRBJ1-4, with 12 nucleotides matching TRBD1. The ends lost 1 base at V and 7 bases at J; junction bases unmatched: 1. Germline assignment: CDR1 MNHEY and CDR2 SVGAGI. The CDR3 length is 15 residues. CDR3 nucleotides: TGTGCCAGCAGTTACTTGGGACAGGGGGCTGAAAAACTGTTTTTT. This encodes CASSYLGQGAEKLFF.

The chain uses TRBV4-1 and TRBJ2-1, with D uncertain. The CDR3 runs to 13 residues. Trimming removed 2 bases from V and 6 bases from J, with 8 bases in between. CDR1 and CDR2 (germline): MGHRA, YSYEKL. Written as DNA, the CDR3 is TGCGCCAGCAGCCAACGTTTATCCAATGAGCAGTTCTTC. Its protein is CASSQRLSNEQFF.

The J gene is TRBJ1-1, the V gene TRBV9; TRBD1 might be the D (5 bases). Trimming removed 4 bases from V and 1 base from J, with 17 bases in between. Germline V gene lookup returns CDR1 SGDLS and CDR2 YYNGEE. The CDR3 totals 16 residues. DNA of the CDR3: TGTGCCAGCAGCACCCTGGGGGGTTCGGCGAACACTGAAGCTTTCTTT. Translated: CASSTLGGSANTEAFF. Full variable domain (missing parts from reference TRBV9 and TRBJ1-1): DSGVTQTPKHLITATGQRVTLRCSPRSGDLSVYWYQQSLDQGLQFLIQYYNGEERAKGNILERFSAQQFPDLHSELNLSSLELGDSALYFCASSTLGGSANTEAFFGQGTRLTVV.

The chain uses TRBV18 and TRBJ2-3; possible D gene TRBD1, 5 bases. The CDR3 length is 17 residues. Germline loops: CDR1 KGHSH, CDR2 LQKENI. Trimming pared 2 bases from V and 2 bases from J, leaving 17 bases between. CDR3 region: CASSPLRRRTSTDTQYF. The CDR3 DNA sequence: TGTGCCAGCTCACCATTAAGGCGGCGGACATCCACAGATACGCAGTATTTT.

The CDR3 nucleotides read TGCGCCAGCAGCGGCAGGTCGACCACTGAAGCTTTCTTT. It yields the protein CASSGRSTTEAFF. V gene TRBV5-1 combines with J gene TRBJ1-1, with D hard to call. V was trimmed by 4 bases and J by 4 bases, leaving 11 bases between them. This CDR3 region has 13 residues. Germline CDR1 SGHRS, CDR2 YFSETQ.

This chain uses TRBV19 with TRBJ1-1; D may be TRBD1 (5 bases). Germline V gene lookup returns CDR1 LNHDA and CDR2 SQIVND (reference sequence). Trimming pared 3 bases from V and 8 bases from J, leaving 19 bases between. The CDR3 spans 15 residues. DNA of the CDR3: TGTGCCAGTAGTATGGCAGGGTCCACCGCCTTAGAAGCTTTCTTT. This gives the protein CASSMAGSTALEAFF.

There are a few counts of this clone. This chain uses TRBV4-2 with TRBJ1-4, with D possibly matching TRBD1 (6 bases). This CDR3 comprises 14 residues. Germline CDR1 LGHNA, CDR2 YNFKEQ. The V and J ends lost 0 bases and 7 bases respectively, with 9 bases between them. The CDR3 spells CASSQEIGGEKLFF. CDR3 nucleotide sequence: TGTGCCAGCAGCCAAGAGATAGGGGGTGAAAAACTGTTTTTT.

On this clone itself: A junction end diverges from the germline sequence, so it may reflect a read error. This rearrangement joins TRBV2 to TRBJ2-1; 9 positions agree with TRBD2. CDR1 is SNHLY, CDR2 FYNNEI, per germline. The CDR3 length is 16 residues. The CDR3 nucleotides are TGTGCCAGCAAAGGGGCGGCTAGCGGGGCCCCAAATGAGCGGTTCTTC. It encodes CASKGAASGAPNERFF.